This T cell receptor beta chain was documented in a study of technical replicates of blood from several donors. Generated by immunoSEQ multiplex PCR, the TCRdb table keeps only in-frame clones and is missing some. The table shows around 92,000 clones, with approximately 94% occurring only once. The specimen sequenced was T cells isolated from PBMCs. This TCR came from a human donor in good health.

The DNA for the CDR3 is TGCGCCAGCAGTGCCCATAGCGGGAGGAAGAATGAGCAGTTCTTC. Amino acids: CASSAHSGRKNEQFF. The genes are TRBV10-1 and TRBJ2-1; TRBD2 matches at 10 bases. Unmatched junction bases numbered 7, after V lost 4 bases and J lost 7 bases. The CDR3 runs to 15 residues. CDR1 is WNHNN and CDR2 is SYGVQD in the germline V gene (reference sequence).